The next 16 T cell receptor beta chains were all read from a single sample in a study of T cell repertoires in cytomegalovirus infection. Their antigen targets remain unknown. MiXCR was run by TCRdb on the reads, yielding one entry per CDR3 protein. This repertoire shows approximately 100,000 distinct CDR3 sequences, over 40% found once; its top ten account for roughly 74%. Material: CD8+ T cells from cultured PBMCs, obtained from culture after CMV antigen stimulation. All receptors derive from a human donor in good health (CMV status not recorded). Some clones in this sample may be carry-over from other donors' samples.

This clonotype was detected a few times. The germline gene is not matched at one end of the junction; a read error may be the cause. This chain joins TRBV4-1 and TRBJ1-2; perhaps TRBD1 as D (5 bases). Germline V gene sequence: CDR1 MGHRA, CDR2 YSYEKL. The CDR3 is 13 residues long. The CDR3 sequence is CASSQLGGAGSAF. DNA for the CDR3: TGCGCCAGCAGCCAATTAGGCGGGGCGGGTAGCGCCTTC.

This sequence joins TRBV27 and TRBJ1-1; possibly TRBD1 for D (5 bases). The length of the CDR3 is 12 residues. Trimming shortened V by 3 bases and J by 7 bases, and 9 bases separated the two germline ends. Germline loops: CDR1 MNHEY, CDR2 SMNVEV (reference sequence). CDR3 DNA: TGTGCCAGCAGTTTGATGGGGGGTGAAGCTTTCTTT. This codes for CASSLMGGEAFF.

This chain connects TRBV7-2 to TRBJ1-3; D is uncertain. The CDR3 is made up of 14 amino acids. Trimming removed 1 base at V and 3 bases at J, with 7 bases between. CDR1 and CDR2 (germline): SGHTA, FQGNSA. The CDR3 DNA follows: TGTGCCAGCAGCTTAGATCCGGTTGGAAACACCATATATTTT. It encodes CASSLDPVGNTIYF.

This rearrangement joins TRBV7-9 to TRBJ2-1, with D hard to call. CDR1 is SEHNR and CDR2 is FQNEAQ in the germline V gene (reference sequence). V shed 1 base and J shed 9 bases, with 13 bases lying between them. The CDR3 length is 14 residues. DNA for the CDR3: TGTGCCAGCAGCTTAGGGGCAGGCCTAGGTGAGCAGTTCTTC. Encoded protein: CASSLGAGLGEQFF. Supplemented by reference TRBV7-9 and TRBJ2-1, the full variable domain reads DTGVSQNPRHKITKRGQNVTFRCDPISEHNRLYWYRQTLGQGPEFLTYFQNEAQLEKSRLLSDRFSAERPKGSFSTLEIQRTEQGDSAMYLCASSLGAGLGEQFFGPGTRLTVL.

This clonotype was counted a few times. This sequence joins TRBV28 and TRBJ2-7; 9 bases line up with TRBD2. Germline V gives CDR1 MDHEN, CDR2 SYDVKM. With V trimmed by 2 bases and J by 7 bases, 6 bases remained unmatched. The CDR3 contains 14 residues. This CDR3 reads CASSLTAGGEEQYF. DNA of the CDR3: TGTGCCAGCAGTTTAACGGCGGGAGGGGAAGAGCAGTACTTC.

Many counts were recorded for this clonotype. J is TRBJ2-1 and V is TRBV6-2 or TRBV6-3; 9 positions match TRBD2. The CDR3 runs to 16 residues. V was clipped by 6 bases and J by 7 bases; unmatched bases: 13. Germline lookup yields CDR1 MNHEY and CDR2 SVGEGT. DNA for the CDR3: TGTGCCAGCAGGCCACCTGGGACTAGCCCGGCTAATGAGCAGTTCTTC. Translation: CASRPPGTSPANEQFF.

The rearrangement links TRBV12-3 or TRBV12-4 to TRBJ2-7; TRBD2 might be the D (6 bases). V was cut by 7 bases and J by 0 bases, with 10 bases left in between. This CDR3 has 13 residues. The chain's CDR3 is CASTLAPSYEQYF. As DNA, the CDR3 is TGTGCCAGCACTCTAGCGCCCTCCTACGAGCAGTACTTC.

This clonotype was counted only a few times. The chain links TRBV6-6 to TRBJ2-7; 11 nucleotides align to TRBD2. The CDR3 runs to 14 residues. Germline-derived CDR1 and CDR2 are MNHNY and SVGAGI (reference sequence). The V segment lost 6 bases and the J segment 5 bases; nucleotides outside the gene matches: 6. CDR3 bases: TGTGCCAGCAGGCCCGGGACTAGCGGAAACGAGCAGTACTTC. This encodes CASRPGTSGNEQYF.

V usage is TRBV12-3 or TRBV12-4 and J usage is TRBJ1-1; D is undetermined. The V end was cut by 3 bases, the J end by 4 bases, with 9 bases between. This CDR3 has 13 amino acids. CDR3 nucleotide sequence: TGTGCCAGCAGTTTTGCGCCGGGCACTGAAGCTTTCTTT. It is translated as CASSFAPGTEAFF.

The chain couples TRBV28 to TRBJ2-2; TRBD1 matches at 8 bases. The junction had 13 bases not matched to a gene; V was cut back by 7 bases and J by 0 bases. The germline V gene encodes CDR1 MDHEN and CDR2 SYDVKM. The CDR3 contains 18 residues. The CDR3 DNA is TGTGCCAGCACCGACAGGGGCCATTCTACTACGAACACCGGGGAGCTGTTTTTT. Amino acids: CASTDRGHSTTNTGELFF.

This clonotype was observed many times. CDR3 sequence (DNA): TGTGCCAGCAGCTTAGGGGGGGCGAACACCGGGGAGCTGTTTTTT. Protein product: CASSLGGANTGELFF. The rearrangement uses TRBV7-2 and TRBJ2-2; tentatively, D is TRBD2 (6 bases). Germline CDR1 and CDR2: SGHTA and FQGNSA. The CDR3 length is 15 residues. The V end lost 1 base, the J end lost 0 bases, and 6 bases lay between the germline ends.

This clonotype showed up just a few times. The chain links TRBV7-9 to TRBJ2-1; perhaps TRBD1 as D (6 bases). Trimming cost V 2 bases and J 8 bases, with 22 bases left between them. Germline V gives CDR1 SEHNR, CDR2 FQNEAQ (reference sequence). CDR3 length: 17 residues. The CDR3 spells CASSLSGAVQGSDEQFF. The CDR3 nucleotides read TGTGCCAGCAGCTTAAGTGGGGCCGTTCAGGGGAGTGATGAGCAGTTCTTC.

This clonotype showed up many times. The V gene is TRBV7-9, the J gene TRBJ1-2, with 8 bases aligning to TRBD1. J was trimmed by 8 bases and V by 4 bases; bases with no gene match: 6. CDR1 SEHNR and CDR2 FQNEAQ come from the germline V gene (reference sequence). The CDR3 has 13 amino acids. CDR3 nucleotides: TGTGCCAGCAGCTCCGACAGGGGTGACGGCTACACCTTC. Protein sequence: CASSSDRGDGYTF.

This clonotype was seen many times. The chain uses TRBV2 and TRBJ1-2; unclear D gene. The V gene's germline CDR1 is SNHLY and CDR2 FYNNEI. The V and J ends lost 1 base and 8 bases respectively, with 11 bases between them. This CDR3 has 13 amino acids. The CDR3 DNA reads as TGTGCCAGCAGTGAAGACAACAAAGAAGGCTACACCTTC. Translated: CASSEDNKEGYTF.

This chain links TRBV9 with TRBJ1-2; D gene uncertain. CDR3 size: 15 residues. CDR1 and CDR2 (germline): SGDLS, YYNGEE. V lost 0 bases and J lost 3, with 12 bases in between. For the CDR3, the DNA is TGTGCCAGCAGCGTAGATCCCCAGGTCGACTATGGCTACACCTTC. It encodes CASSVDPQVDYGYTF.

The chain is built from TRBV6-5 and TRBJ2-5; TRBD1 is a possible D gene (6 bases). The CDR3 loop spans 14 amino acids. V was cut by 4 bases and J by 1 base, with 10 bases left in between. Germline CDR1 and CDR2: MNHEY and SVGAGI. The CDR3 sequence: CASSSDSSQETQYF. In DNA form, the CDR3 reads TGTGCCAGCAGTTCGGACAGTTCCCAAGAGACCCAGTACTTC.